This paragraph reports one T cell receptor (beta chain). What it binds is not known. CDR3 length equals 17 residues. Germline assignment: CDR1 SGHRS and CDR2 YFSETQ. With 4 bases clipped from V and 0 bases from J, the junction kept 6 bases outside the gene matches. Assay: immunoSEQ multiplex PCR; the TCRdb copy retains only in-frame clones and omits some. The sample contains about 1 million clones, around 76% of which appear only once. This specimen belongs to a study of shared clonotypes between healthy human individuals. Study conclusions and caveats: Clonotypes that were shared across a handful of donors made up approximately 5% of naive CD4 clonotypes. Clonotypes not shared had lower generation probabilities than those common to all four donors.

Memory CD4+ cells were the fraction left after CD45RA+ naive selection. This chain uses TRBV5-1 with TRBJ1-6, with 8 bases fitting TRBD1. The sequence derives from a man younger than 35 in good health. Source material: memory CD4+ T cells sorted from blood. The subset is: CD45RA-negative fraction. CDR3 nucleotide sequence: TGCGCCAGCAGCCCTGGACAGGGCAGCTCCTATAATTCACCCCTCCACTTT. Its protein product is CASSPGQGSSYNSPLHF.